The present entry profiles one T cell receptor beta chain with its context. Its antigen is currently not known. It has no much larger one-base neighbor in the sample; base qualities were not kept. Genomic DNA was extracted from sorted cells for sequencing of the TCRbeta CDR3 region. TCRbeta CDR3 regions were sequenced using the immunoSEQ Assay. TCRdb obtained this table from immuneACCESS and retained in-frame rearrangements with V and J assigned. These tables miss some clones; where compared with another copy, unresolved V genes account for less than half of the shortfall, and the remainder is unexplained. Present in this sample are under 25,000 clones, more than 70% of which were seen just once. Of the sample, under 30% is held by the ten largest clones. Taken from the germline V gene (reference sequence), the CDR1 and CDR2 loops are LNHDA and SQIVND. V is shortened by 7 bases, J by 1 base, and the region joining them spans 13 bases. The cysteine opens and the phenylalanine closes a CDR3 of 14 amino acids. The kept DNA is CDR3 alone, 42 bases in frame from the first base.

Patients with a history of autoimmune disease or receiving systemic immunosuppression were excluded from the trial. Peripheral blood for TCR sequencing was collected from all dose cohorts at baseline, on cycle 4 day 1, and on cycle 7 day 1. The samples were taken from a phase I, first-in-human, multicenter, open-label dose-escalation trial of ivuxolimab. Adults with locally advanced or metastatic melanoma, renal cell, hepatocellular, or head and neck squamous cell carcinoma were enrolled in the trial. Before TCR sequencing, CD4+ T cells and CD8+ T cells from peripheral blood were sorted into separate populations. This record belongs to a study of OX40 agonist ivuxolimab in advanced cancers. At the level of the whole study: Ivuxolimab was a fully human IgG2 agonistic monoclonal antibody targeting the costimulatory receptor OX40 (CD134). Intravenous ivuxolimab was administered to patients every 2 weeks at six dose levels: 0.01, 0.1, 0.3, 1.5, 3 and 10 mg/kg. Of the approximately 50 dose-escalation patients, hepatocellular carcinoma was present in about 20, melanoma in approximately 15, renal cell carcinoma in 9 and head and neck cancer in 9. A male proportion of approximately 83% and a mean age of 60 years, ranging from 23 to 79, were recorded for the dose-escalation cohort. Prior anti-PD-1, anti-PD-L1 or anti-CTLA-4 therapy was permitted, and checkpoint inhibitors had been received by approximately 39% of dose-escalation patients. Partial responses were achieved by three dose-escalation patients, of whom one had hepatocellular carcinoma and two had cutaneous melanoma. The point of sequencing TCRbeta in the periphery was to test whether ivuxolimab changed TCR sequence diversity and drove clonal T-cell expansion. The paper describes the monotherapy dose-escalation part (N = 52 patients) of the phase I trial of ivuxolimab. Study-wide findings and limitations: The antigen specificity of the clonally expanded peripheral T cells was not determined. At doses of 0.1 to 3.0 mg/kg, clonal expansion of both CD4+ and CD8+ T cells in blood was seen between baseline and week 6. In the 0.1-3.0 mg/kg groups, partial responders had among the lowest normalized peripheral clonal expansion, particularly in CD8+ T cells. After ivuxolimab, expanded clones were on average more numerous among CD8+ T cells than among CD4+ T cells. Low levels of normalized T-cell clonal expansion were also seen in some nonresponding patients.

Specimen: CD4+ or CD8+ T cells sorted from blood, collected in a trial of the OX40 agonist ivuxolimab. This receptor was taken from an adult with an advanced solid tumor such as melanoma, head and neck, liver or kidney cancer. The chain is made from TRBV19 and TRBJ1-1; TRBD1 is a possible D gene, resting on 5 matching bases. The CDR3: CASTRVGANTEAFF. The bases are TGTGCCAGTACGCGGGTCGGGGCGAACACTGAAGCTTTCTTT.